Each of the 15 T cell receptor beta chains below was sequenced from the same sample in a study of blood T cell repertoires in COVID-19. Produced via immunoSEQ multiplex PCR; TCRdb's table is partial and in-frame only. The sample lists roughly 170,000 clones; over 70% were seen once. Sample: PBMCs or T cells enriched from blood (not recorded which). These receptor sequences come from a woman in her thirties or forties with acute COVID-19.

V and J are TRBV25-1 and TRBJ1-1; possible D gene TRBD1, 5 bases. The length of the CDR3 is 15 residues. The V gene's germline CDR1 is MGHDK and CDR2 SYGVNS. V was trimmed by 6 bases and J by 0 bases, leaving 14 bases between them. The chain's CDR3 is CASSPAGQMNTEAFF. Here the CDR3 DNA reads TGTGCCAGCAGCCCTGCGGGGCAGATGAACACTGAAGCTTTCTTT.

For the CDR3, the DNA is TGTGCCAGCAGCTTGGGGCGGACAGAGGGTCACGAGCAGTACTTC. It codes for CASSLGRTEGHEQYF. The rearrangement links TRBV5-6 to TRBJ2-7, with a possible D match to TRBD1 (6 bases). The germline V gene has CDR1 SGHDT and CDR2 YYEEEE. V was pared by 0 bases and J by 5 bases, with 15 bases between. The CDR3 spans 15 residues. The entire variable domain, with the rest obtained from reference TRBV5-6 and TRBJ2-7, is as follows: DAGVTQSPTHLIKTRGQQVTLRCSPKSGHDTVSWYQQALGQGPQFIFQYYEEEERQRGNFPDRFSGHQFPNYSSELNVNALLLGDSALYLCASSLGRTEGHEQYFGPGTRLTVT.

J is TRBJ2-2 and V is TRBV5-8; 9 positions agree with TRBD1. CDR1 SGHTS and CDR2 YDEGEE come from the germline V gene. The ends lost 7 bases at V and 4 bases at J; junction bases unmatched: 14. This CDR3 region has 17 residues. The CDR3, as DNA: TGTGCCAGCGGAAGAACCGGGACAGGGTTATTCACCGGGGAGCTGTTTTTT. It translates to CASGRTGTGLFTGELFF.

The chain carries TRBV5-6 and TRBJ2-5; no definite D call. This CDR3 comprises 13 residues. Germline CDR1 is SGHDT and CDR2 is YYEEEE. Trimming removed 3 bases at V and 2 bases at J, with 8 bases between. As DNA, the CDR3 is TGTGCCAGCAGCTCGACACGTCAAGAGACCCAGTACTTC. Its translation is CASSSTRQETQYF.

This chain's CDR3 is CASSLGGGSFTGELFF. Written as DNA, the CDR3 is TGCGCCAGCAGCTTGGGTGGCGGGAGCTTCACCGGGGAGCTGTTTTTT. The genes are TRBV5-1 and TRBJ2-2; 7 bases agree with TRBD2. This CDR3 is built from 16 residues. The germline V gene has CDR1 SGHRS and CDR2 YFSETQ. After removal of 0 bases from V and 4 bases from J, the junction contained 6 bases not matched to a gene.

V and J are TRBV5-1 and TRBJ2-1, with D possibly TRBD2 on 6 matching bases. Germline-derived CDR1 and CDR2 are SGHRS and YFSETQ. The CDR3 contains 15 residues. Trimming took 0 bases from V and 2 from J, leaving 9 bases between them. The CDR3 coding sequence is TGCGCCAGCAGCTTGGTGTGGGAGGCCTACAATGAGCAGTTCTTC. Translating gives CASSLVWEAYNEQFF.

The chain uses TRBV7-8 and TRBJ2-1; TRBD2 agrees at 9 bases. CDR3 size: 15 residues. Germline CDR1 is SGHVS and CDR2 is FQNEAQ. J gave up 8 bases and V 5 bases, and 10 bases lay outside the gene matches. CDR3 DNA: TGTGCCAGCAGCGTTCTAGCGGGAAGTTTTGATGAGCAGTTCTTC. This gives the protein CASSVLAGSFDEQFF.

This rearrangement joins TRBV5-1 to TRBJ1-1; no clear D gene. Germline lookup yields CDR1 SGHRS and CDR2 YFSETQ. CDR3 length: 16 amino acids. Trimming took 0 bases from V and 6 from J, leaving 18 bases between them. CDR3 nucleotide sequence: TGCGCCAGCAGCTTGGTGGGGAGTGGGCAGGCGTCTGAAGCTTTCTTT. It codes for CASSLVGSGQASEAFF.

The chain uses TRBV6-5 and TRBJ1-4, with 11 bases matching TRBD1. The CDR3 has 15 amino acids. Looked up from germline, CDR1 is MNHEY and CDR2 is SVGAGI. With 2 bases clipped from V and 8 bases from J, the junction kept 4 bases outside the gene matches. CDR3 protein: CASSYGGTGGEKLFF. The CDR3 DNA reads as TGTGCCAGCAGTTACGGGGGGACAGGGGGAGAAAAACTGTTTTTT.

In nucleotides, the CDR3 is TGCGCCAGCAGCTTGGGTGGGAGCGTCTACAATGAGCAGTTCTTC. It is translated as CASSLGGSVYNEQFF. The chain combines TRBV5-1 with TRBJ2-1, with D perhaps TRBD2 (5 bases). In germline, CDR1 is SGHRS, CDR2 YFSETQ. V was clipped by 0 bases and J by 3 bases, with 10 bases between them. This CDR3 comprises 15 residues.

Written as DNA, the CDR3 is TGCGCCAGCACCCTTGGGAGCGGGACCCCAGATACGCAGTATTTT. This gives the protein CASTLGSGTPDTQYF. V and J are TRBV5-1 and TRBJ2-3; 7 nucleotides line up with TRBD2. This CDR3 contains 15 residues. The junction had 11 bases not matched to a gene; V was cut back by 6 bases and J by 4 bases. CDR1 is SGHRS, CDR2 YFSETQ, per germline. Looking up the rest from reference TRBV5-1 and TRBJ2-3 gives the full variable domain: KAGVTQTPRYLIKTRGQQVTLSCSPISGHRSVSWYQQTPGQGLQFLFEYFSETQRNKGNFPGRFSGRQFSNSRSEMNVSTLELGDSALYLCASTLGSGTPDTQYFGPGTRLTVL.

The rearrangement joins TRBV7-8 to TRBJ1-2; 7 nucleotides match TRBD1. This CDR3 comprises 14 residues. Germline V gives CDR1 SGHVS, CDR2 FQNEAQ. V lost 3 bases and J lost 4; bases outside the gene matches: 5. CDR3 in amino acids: CASSFGTDRYGYTF. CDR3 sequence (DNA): TGTGCCAGCAGCTTCGGGACAGATCGCTATGGCTACACCTTC.

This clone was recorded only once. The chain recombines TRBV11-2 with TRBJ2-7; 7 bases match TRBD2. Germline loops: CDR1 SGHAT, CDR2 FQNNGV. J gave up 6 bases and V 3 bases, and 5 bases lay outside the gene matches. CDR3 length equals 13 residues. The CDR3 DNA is TGTGCCAGCAGCTTGGTGGGAGGGAGCGAGCAGTACTTC. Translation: CASSLVGGSEQYF.

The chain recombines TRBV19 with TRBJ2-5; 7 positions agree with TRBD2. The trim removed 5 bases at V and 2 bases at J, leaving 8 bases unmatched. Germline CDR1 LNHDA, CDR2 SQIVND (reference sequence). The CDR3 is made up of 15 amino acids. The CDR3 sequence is CASSPGSSGQETQYF. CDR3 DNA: TGTGCCAGTAGTCCCGGTTCTAGCGGACAAGAGACCCAGTACTTC.

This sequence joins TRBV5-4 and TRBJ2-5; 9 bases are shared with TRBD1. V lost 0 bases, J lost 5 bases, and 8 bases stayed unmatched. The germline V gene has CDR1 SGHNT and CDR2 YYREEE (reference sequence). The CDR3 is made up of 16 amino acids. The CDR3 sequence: CASSLDSGTGSETQYF. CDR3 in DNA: TGTGCCAGCAGCTTGGATTCCGGGACAGGGAGCGAGACCCAGTACTTC.